This TCR beta chain was captured in a study of regulatory T cells in long-lasting Graves disease. Regarding time point: newly diagnosed GD, antithyroid drugs for less than 3 months. PBMCs were the source of the RNA used for TCR sequencing. Germline V gene lookup returns CDR1 SGHAT and CDR2 FQNNGV. CDR3 size: 16 residues. Unmatched junction bases numbered 2, after V lost 1 base and J lost 0 bases. HTBI primers from iRepertoire and Arm-PCR of CDR3 regions yielded the TCR beta libraries. TCRdb reprocessed the multiplex PCR reads with MiXCR, giving one entry per CDR3 protein. Of roughly 400,000 distinct CDR3 sequences in the sample, roughly 15% are singletons; the top ten hold around 7.6%. These data also featured in a second study, about T cells in Graves' hyperthyroidism and ophthalmopathy.

The receptor was isolated from a woman aged 40-49 years with Graves disease. V is TRBV11-2 and J is TRBJ2-7, with 11 bases lining up with TRBD2. Sequencing used peripheral blood mononuclear cells (PBMCs), obtained at new diagnosis, from a patient treated with antithyroid drugs. The CDR3 DNA is TGTGCCAGCAGCTTAGTGACTAGCGGGGTCTCCTACGAGCAGTACTTC. Its protein product is CASSLVTSGVSYEQYF. The full variable domain, its missing parts supplied by reference TRBV11-2 and TRBJ2-7, is EAGVAQSPRYKIIEKRQSVAFWCNPISGHATLYWYQQILGQGPKLLIQFQNNGVVDDSQLPKDRFSAERLKGVDSTLKIQPAKLEDSAVYLCASSLVTSGVSYEQYFGPGTRLTVT.